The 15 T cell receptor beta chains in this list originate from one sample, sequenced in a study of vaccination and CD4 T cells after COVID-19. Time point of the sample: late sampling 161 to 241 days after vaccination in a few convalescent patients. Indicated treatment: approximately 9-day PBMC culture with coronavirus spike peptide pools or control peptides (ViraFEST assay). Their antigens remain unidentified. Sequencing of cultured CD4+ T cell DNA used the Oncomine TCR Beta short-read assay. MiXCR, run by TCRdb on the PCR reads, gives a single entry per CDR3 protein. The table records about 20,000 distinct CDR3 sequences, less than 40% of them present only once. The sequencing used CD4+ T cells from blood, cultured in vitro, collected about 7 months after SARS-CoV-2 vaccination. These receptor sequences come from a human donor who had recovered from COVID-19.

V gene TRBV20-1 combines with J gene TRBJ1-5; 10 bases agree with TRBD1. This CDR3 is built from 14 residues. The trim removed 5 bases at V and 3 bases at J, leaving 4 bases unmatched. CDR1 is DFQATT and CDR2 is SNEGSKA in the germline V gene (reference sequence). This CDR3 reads CSASGTGVNQPQHF. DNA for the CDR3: TGCAGTGCTTCCGGGACAGGGGTCAATCAGCCCCAGCATTTT.

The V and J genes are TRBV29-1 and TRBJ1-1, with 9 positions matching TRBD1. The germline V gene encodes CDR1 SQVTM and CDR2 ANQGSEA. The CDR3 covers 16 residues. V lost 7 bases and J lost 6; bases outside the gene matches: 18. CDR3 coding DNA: TGCAGCGCCCCGAGGGGACAGGGTTTTGGAGGGGCTGAAGCTTTCTTT. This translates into CSAPRGQGFGGAEAFF.

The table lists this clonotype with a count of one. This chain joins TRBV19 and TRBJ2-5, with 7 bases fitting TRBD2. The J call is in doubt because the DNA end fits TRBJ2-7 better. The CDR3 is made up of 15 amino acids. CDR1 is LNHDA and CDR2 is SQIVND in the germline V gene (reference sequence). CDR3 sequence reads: CASSQLLLAAYEQYF. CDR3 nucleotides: TGTGCCAGTAGCCAGCTGCTCCTAGCGGCCTACGAGCAGTACTTC.

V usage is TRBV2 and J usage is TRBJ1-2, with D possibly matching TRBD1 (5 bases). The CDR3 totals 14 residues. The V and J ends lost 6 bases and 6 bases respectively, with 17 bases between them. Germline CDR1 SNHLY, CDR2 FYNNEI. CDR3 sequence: CASRPSWGSDGYTF. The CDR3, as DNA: TGTGCCAGCAGACCCTCTTGGGGGTCGGATGGCTACACCTTC. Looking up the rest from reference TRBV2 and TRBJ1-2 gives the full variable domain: EPEVTQTPSHQVTQMGQEVILRCVPISNHLYFYWYRQILGQKVEFLVSFYNNEISEKSEIFDDQFSVERPDGSNFTLKIRSTKLEDSAMYFCASRPSWGSDGYTFGSGTRLTVV.

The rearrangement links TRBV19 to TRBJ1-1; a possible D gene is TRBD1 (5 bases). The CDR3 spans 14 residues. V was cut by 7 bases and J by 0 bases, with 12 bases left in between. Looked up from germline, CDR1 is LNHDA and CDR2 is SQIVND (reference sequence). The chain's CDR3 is CASNFGTLNTEAFF. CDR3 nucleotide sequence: TGTGCCAGTAACTTTGGGACGTTGAACACTGAAGCTTTCTTT.

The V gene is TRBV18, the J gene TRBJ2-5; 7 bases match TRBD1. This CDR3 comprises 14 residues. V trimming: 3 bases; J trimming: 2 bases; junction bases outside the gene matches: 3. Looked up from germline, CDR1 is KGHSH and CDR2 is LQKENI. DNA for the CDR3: TGTGCCAGCTCACCGTCGGGACAGCAAGAGACCCAGTACTTC. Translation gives CASSPSGQQETQYF.

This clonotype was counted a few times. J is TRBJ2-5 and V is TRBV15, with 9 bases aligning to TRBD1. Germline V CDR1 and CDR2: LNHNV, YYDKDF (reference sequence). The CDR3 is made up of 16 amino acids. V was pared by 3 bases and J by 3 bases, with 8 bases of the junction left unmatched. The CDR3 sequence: CATSRVGTGREETQYF. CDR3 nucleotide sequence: TGTGCCACCAGCAGGGTCGGGACAGGGAGGGAAGAGACCCAGTACTTC.

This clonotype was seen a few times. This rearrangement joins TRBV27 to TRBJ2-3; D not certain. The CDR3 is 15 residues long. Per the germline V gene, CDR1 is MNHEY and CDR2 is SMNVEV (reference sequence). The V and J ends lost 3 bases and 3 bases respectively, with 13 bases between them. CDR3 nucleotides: TGTGCCAGCAGTTTGTATCTCATGGGGACAGATACGCAGTATTTT. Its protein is CASSLYLMGTDTQYF.

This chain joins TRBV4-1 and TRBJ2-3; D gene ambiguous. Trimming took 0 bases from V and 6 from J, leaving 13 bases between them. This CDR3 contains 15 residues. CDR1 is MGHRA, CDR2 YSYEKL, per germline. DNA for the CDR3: TGCGCCAGCAGCCAAGACGGTAGGGCGACGGATACGCAGTATTTT. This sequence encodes CASSQDGRATDTQYF.

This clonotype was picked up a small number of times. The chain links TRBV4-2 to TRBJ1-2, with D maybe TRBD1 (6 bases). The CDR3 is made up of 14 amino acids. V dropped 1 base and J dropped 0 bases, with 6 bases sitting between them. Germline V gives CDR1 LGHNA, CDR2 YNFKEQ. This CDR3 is CASSQGQANYGYTF. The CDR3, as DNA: TGTGCCAGCAGCCAAGGACAGGCTAACTATGGCTACACCTTC.

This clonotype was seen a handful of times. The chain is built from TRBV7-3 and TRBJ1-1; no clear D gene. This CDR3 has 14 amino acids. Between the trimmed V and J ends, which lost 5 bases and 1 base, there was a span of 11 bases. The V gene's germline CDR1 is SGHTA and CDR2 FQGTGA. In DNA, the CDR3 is TGTGCCAGCAGCCCCCACCCGGGGAACACTGAAGCTTTCTTT. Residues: CASSPHPGNTEAFF.

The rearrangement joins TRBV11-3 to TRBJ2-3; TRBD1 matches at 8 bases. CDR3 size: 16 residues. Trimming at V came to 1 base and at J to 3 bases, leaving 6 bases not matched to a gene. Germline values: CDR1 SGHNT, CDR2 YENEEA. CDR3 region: CASSLGRQGRTDTQYF. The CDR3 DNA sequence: TGTGCCAGCAGCTTAGGACGACAGGGGAGGACAGATACGCAGTATTTT.

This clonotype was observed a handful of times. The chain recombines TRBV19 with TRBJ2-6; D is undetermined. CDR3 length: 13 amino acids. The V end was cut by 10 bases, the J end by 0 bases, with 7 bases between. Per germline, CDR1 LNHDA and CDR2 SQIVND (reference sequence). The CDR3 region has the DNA TGTGCCATCCGACCCTCTGGGGCCAACGTCCTGACTTTC. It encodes CAIRPSGANVLTF. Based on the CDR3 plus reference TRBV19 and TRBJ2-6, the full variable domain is DGGITQSPKYLFRKEGQNVTLSCEQNLNHDAMYWYRQDPGQGLRLIYYSQIVNDFQKGDIAEGYSVSREKKESFPLTVTSAQKNPTAFYLCAIRPSGANVLTFGAGSRLTVL.

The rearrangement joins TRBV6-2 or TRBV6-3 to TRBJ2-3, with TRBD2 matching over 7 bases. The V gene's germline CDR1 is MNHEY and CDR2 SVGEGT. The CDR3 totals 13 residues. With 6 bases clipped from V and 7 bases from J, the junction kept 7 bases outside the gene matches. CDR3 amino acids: CASRRTSYHTQYF. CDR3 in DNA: TGTGCCAGCAGGAGGACTAGTTACCATACGCAGTATTTT.

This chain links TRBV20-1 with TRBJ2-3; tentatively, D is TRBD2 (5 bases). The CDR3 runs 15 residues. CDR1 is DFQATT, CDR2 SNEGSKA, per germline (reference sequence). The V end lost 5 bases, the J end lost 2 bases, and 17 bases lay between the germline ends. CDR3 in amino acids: CSADVGRRFTDTQYF. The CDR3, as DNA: TGCAGTGCTGACGTCGGGCGGAGGTTCACAGATACGCAGTATTTT.